This entry describes one T cell receptor (beta chain). No antigen is known for it. V dropped 4 bases and J dropped 2 bases, with 15 bases sitting between them. From germline, CDR1 is MNHNS and CDR2 SASEGT. CDR3 length: 16 residues. The data are from a study of T cell responses to AZD1222 COVID-19 vaccine. Study findings and constraints: Clonal diversity was possibly underestimated, and white British individuals and females predominated among donors.

Sequenced by immunoSEQ multiplex PCR; TCRdb stores in-frame clones only, minus some. The sample contains 150,000 to 200,000 clones, 92% of which appear only once. The sequence was collected from an adult who received the AZD1222 COVID-19 vaccine. Sequencing used peripheral blood, obtained 28 days after the second AZD1222 dose. This rearrangement joins TRBV6-1 to TRBJ1-5, with unresolved D. The DNA of the CDR3 is TGTGCCAGCAGTGGATTTCGCGGGGTACGCAATCAGCCCCAGCATTTT. Translated: CASSGFRGVRNQPQHF.